The source of this T cell receptor (beta chain) is a study of T cells in Graves' hyperthyroidism and ophthalmopathy. RNA transcripts gave rise to amplified TCR beta CDR3 regions. HTBI primers were the set used in a first-round RT-PCR of the TCR CDR3. Each CDR3 protein is one row after TCRdb ran MiXCR on the multiplex PCR reads. Among about 200,000 distinct CDR3 sequences listed, about a sixth were seen once. Each patient was aged 18 to 65 and had newly diagnosed hyperthyroidism of under 2 months' duration. Germline V lookup: CDR1 SNHLY, CDR2 FYNNEI. Between the trimmed V and J ends, which lost 5 bases and 7 bases, there was a span of 15 bases. CDR3 length: 14 amino acids.

The source of this sequence is a woman aged 45 to 65 with Graves' hyperthyroidism. This chain connects TRBV2 to TRBJ2-1, with D possibly TRBD1 on 5 matching bases. The sample taken for sequencing was blood. CDR3 sequence (DNA): TGTGCCAGCAGTCAGGGCCCCCTGGGGAATGAGCAGTTCTTC. Protein sequence: CASSQGPLGNEQFF.